Shown below are 30 T cell receptor beta chains from a single sample sequenced in a study of PD-L1 blockade in urothelial cancer. The assay was immunoSEQ multiplex PCR, and TCRdb's table has in-frame clones only and misses some. This sample has 60,000 or so clones, with 80% to 85% found just once. Regarding time point: pretreatment peripheral blood. The sample in question was PBMCs, obtained around atezolizumab (anti-PD-L1) treatment. All receptors derive from a man aged 70 or older with urothelial cancer.

V usage is TRBV20-1 and J usage is TRBJ2-7; TRBD1 might be the D (6 bases). This CDR3 contains 11 residues. The ends were cut back, 3 bases at V and 7 bases at J, with 10 bases in the middle. Germline-derived CDR1 and CDR2 are DFQATT and SNEGSKA (reference sequence). CDR3 in amino acids: CSARAGEEQYF. The CDR3 DNA is TGCAGTGCTAGGGCAGGGGAAGAGCAGTACTTC.

The chain has TRBV10-3 and TRBJ1-2; 9 bases line up with TRBD1. The length of the CDR3 is 16 residues. V dropped 3 bases and J dropped 6; count of bases not matched to a gene: 11. The germline CDR1 and CDR2 sequences are ENHRY and SYGVKD. This chain's CDR3 is CAISDQPGTGQNGYTF. DNA for the CDR3: TGTGCCATCAGTGACCAGCCCGGGACAGGGCAAAATGGCTACACCTTC.

This chain links TRBV6-5 with TRBJ1-1; TRBD1 agrees at 9 bases. J lost 3 bases, V lost 8 bases, and 4 bases had no gene match. CDR3 length: 13 residues. The germline V gene encodes CDR1 MNHEY and CDR2 SVGAGI. This CDR3 is CASSRQGDTEAFF. The CDR3 nucleotides are TGTGCCAGCTCTCGACAGGGGGACACTGAAGCTTTCTTT.

The chain joins TRBV7-3 to TRBJ2-3, with a tentative D call TRBD1 (6 bases). Trimming took 5 bases from V and 2 from J, leaving 11 bases between them. The CDR3 has 14 amino acids. Germline lookup yields CDR1 SGHTA and CDR2 FQGTGA. The CDR3 region is CASSLNRVTDTQYF. As DNA, the CDR3 is TGTGCCAGCAGCCTCAACAGGGTCACAGATACGCAGTATTTT.

This rearrangement joins TRBV2 to TRBJ2-3, with TRBD1 matching over 9 bases. The junction had 5 bases not matched to a gene; V was cut back by 6 bases and J by 4 bases. The V gene's germline CDR1 is SNHLY and CDR2 FYNNEI. CDR3 length: 14 amino acids. CDR3 nucleotide sequence: TGTGCCAGCAGAAAACAGGGGGCGGCAGATACGCAGTATTTT. Its protein is CASRKQGAADTQYF.

The chain employs TRBV6-1 and TRBJ2-5, with D perhaps matching TRBD1 or TRBD2 (5 bases each). Trimming stripped 10 bases from V and 5 bases from J, with 17 bases between. This CDR3 is 13 amino acids long. Germline V lookup: CDR1 MNHNS, CDR2 SASEGT. The CDR3 sequence: CAIRELGRETQYF. DNA for the CDR3: TGTGCCATCAGGGAACTAGGCCGGGAGACCCAGTACTTC.

This rearrangement joins TRBV10-3 to TRBJ2-7; perhaps TRBD2 as D (5 bases). The ends were cut back, 6 bases at V and 0 bases at J, with 15 bases in the middle. The CDR3 loop spans 15 amino acids. Looked up from germline, CDR1 is ENHRY and CDR2 is SYGVKD. CDR3 protein: CAISRTLLSSYEQYF. CDR3 sequence (DNA): TGTGCCATCAGCCGGACTCTACTGAGCTCCTACGAGCAGTACTTC.

This rearrangement joins TRBV7-9 to TRBJ1-4; D is unresolved. Germline V gene data show CDR1 as SEHNR and CDR2 as FQNEAQ (reference sequence). The CDR3 is 14 amino acids. V dropped 1 base and J dropped 5 bases, with 8 bases sitting between them. The CDR3 sequence: CASSLVAGNEKLFF. The CDR3 DNA reads TGTGCCAGCAGCTTAGTGGCCGGGAATGAAAAACTGTTTTTT.

This clone was counted a single time. The DNA for the CDR3 is TGTGCCAGCAGCCAGGACAGGGCGGCTGGAAACACCATATATTTT. Translation: CASSQDRAAGNTIYF. This sequence joins TRBV5-4 and TRBJ1-3; TRBD1 aligns across 8 bases. The trim removed 4 bases at V and 2 bases at J, leaving 5 bases unmatched. The CDR3 is 15 residues long. Per germline, CDR1 SGHNT and CDR2 YYREEE (reference sequence).

The gene calls are TRBV6-1 and TRBJ1-1, with a tentative D call TRBD1 (5 bases). The CDR3 spans 11 residues. Trimming cost V 3 bases and J 8 bases, with 7 bases left between them. The germline CDR1 and CDR2 sequences are MNHNS and SASEGT. The CDR3 is CASSDRVEAFF. In DNA, the CDR3 is TGTGCCAGCAGTGACAGGGTAGAAGCTTTCTTT.

For the CDR3, the DNA is TGTGCCAGCAGTTCACAGGGGTTCGATGGCTACACCTTC. Amino acids: CASSSQGFDGYTF. The chain joins TRBV6-6 to TRBJ1-2, with TRBD1 identical over 7 bases. Germline assignment: CDR1 MNHNY and CDR2 SVGAGI (reference sequence). J lost 6 bases, V lost 4 bases, and 5 bases had no gene match. The CDR3 consists of 13 residues.

This clone has only one observation. The chain recombines TRBV2 with TRBJ2-1, with 7 nucleotides matching TRBD2. Trimming at V came to 1 base and at J to 0 bases, leaving 6 bases not matched to a gene. This CDR3 contains 17 residues. The germline V gene has CDR1 SNHLY and CDR2 FYNNEI. This CDR3 is CASSEGRWTSSYNEQFF. CDR3 DNA: TGTGCCAGCAGTGAAGGTCGATGGACTAGCTCCTACAATGAGCAGTTCTTC.

V gene TRBV5-4 combines with J gene TRBJ2-3; D may be TRBD1 (6 bases). The ends were cut back, 4 bases at V and 5 bases at J, with 8 bases in the middle. The CDR3 runs to 12 residues. The germline V gene encodes CDR1 SGHNT and CDR2 YYREEE (reference sequence). CDR3 amino acids: CASSVQGDTQYF. The CDR3 nucleotides are TGTGCCAGCAGCGTACAGGGAGATACGCAGTATTTT.

V and J are TRBV7-2 and TRBJ2-1; tentatively, D is TRBD2 (6 bases). The germline V gene has CDR1 SGHTA and CDR2 FQGNSA. V was trimmed by 5 bases and J by 4 bases, leaving 21 bases between them. This CDR3 contains 17 residues. Written as DNA, the CDR3 is TGTGCCAGCAGCGTGACTAGTTCCCCACGCTTATACAATGAGCAGTTCTTC. This sequence encodes CASSVTSSPRLYNEQFF.

This chain connects TRBV4-2 to TRBJ2-7, with 9 bases lining up with TRBD1. Germline trimming cut 4 bases from V and 4 bases from J; bases unmatched to any gene: 8. Germline-derived CDR1 and CDR2 are LGHNA and YNFKEQ. The CDR3 is 15 amino acids. For the CDR3, the DNA is TGTGCCAGCAGCCTTGATTCGGACAGGGGTTACGAGCAGTACTTC. It is translated as CASSLDSDRGYEQYF.

The V and J genes are TRBV6-5 and TRBJ1-1; possible D gene TRBD1, 6 bases. Trimming pared 2 bases from V and 1 base from J, leaving 14 bases between. From germline, CDR1 is MNHEY and CDR2 SVGAGI. The CDR3 has 16 residues. The CDR3 coding sequence is TGTGCCAGCAGTTACCGCTCCACGACAGGGAACACTGAAGCTTTCTTT. Translation gives CASSYRSTTGNTEAFF.

The chain is built from TRBV27 and TRBJ2-7; 10 nucleotides align to TRBD2. From germline, CDR1 is MNHEY and CDR2 SMNVEV (reference sequence). This CDR3 has 17 residues. V lost 2 bases and J lost 4; bases outside the gene matches: 11. CDR3: CASSLSPLAGAGYEQYF. CDR3 DNA sequence: TGTGCCAGCAGTTTAAGCCCCCTAGCGGGAGCGGGATACGAGCAGTACTTC.

This clone has a single count. This chain uses TRBV30 with TRBJ2-3, with 10 bases matching TRBD2. Germline trimming cut 2 bases from V and 3 bases from J; bases unmatched to any gene: 8. CDR3 length equals 16 residues. CDR1 GTSNPN and CDR2 SVGIG come from the germline V gene (reference sequence). The CDR3 region has the DNA TGTGCCTGGAGTCCCAAGGGACTAGCGAAAACAGATACGCAGTATTTT. This encodes CAWSPKGLAKTDTQYF.

This chain joins TRBV10-3 and TRBJ1-1; weak D call: TRBD1 (5 bases). Trimming left V 11 bases short and J 1 base short, with 14 bases between. CDR1 is ENHRY and CDR2 is SYGVKD in the germline V gene. This CDR3 contains 13 residues. The CDR3 coding sequence is TGTGCCTCGCAGGGTGTAGGGAACACTGAAGCTTTCTTT. Residues: CASQGVGNTEAFF.

The J gene is TRBJ2-7, the V gene TRBV5-1, with D possibly being TRBD1 (5 bases). From germline, CDR1 is SGHRS and CDR2 YFSETQ. V lost 4 bases, J lost 2 bases, and 13 bases lay in between. This CDR3 contains 14 residues. CDR3 sequence reads: CASSPDSSTYEQYF. The CDR3 DNA reads TGCGCCAGCAGCCCCGACAGCAGTACCTACGAGCAGTACTTC. Using reference TRBV5-1 and TRBJ2-7 for the parts outside the CDR3, the full variable domain is KAGVTQTPRYLIKTRGQQVTLSCSPISGHRSVSWYQQTPGQGLQFLFEYFSETQRNKGNFPGRFSGRQFSNSRSEMNVSTLELGDSALYLCASSPDSSTYEQYFGPGTRLTVT.

Only one count was recorded for this clone. This chain connects TRBV6-6 to TRBJ2-7; D gene uncertain. V dropped 0 bases and J dropped 4 bases, with 10 bases sitting between them. CDR3 length: 14 amino acids. Per germline, CDR1 MNHNY and CDR2 SVGAGI (reference sequence). CDR3 in amino acids: CASSYSDTSYEQYF. Here the CDR3 DNA reads TGTGCCAGCAGTTACTCTGACACCTCGTACGAGCAGTACTTC.

The rearrangement uses TRBV6-1 and TRBJ1-5, with D maybe TRBD1 (6 bases). This CDR3 is 13 amino acids long. Trimming pared 7 bases from V and 2 bases from J, leaving 9 bases between. Germline CDR1 and CDR2: MNHNS and SASEGT. The CDR3 is CASKGTRNQPQHF. CDR3 nucleotide sequence: TGTGCCAGCAAAGGGACACGCAATCAGCCCCAGCATTTT.

This clone came up once. The chain couples TRBV9 to TRBJ1-2; D perhaps matches TRBD1 (5 bases). V was cut by 0 bases and J by 7 bases, with 13 bases left in between. The germline V gene encodes CDR1 SGDLS and CDR2 YYNGEE. The CDR3 runs to 14 residues. The CDR3 here is CASSVGQGVPGYTF. CDR3 bases: TGTGCCAGCAGCGTAGGACAAGGGGTGCCTGGCTACACCTTC.

This chain links TRBV28 with TRBJ1-2; D is perhaps TRBD1 (6 bases). From germline, CDR1 is MDHEN and CDR2 SYDVKM. The CDR3 covers 15 residues. The V gene lost 2 bases and the J gene lost 8 bases, with 18 bases spanning the gap. CDR3 nucleotides: TGTGCCAGCAGTTTAGCGGAAGTGGGGGCTCAAGGCTACACCTTC. Protein product: CASSLAEVGAQGYTF.

V gene TRBV25-1 combines with J gene TRBJ2-7; 10 nucleotides agree with TRBD1. This CDR3 contains 16 residues. Germline V lookup: CDR1 MGHDK, CDR2 SYGVNS. V lost 3 bases to trimming and J lost 1 base; unmatched junction nucleotides: 6. The CDR3, as DNA: TGTGCCAGCAGTGACTTAGGGACAGGGGATTCCTACGAGCAGTACTTC. Translated: CASSDLGTGDSYEQYF.

This chain links TRBV28 with TRBJ2-7; D is possibly TRBD1 (5 bases). The CDR3 spans 12 residues. Germline CDR1 MDHEN, CDR2 SYDVKM. Trimming pared 6 bases from V and 2 bases from J, leaving 8 bases between. The CDR3 reads CASRGATYEQYF. The CDR3 nucleotides are TGTGCCAGCAGAGGGGCAACCTACGAGCAGTACTTC.

This chain connects TRBV5-5 to TRBJ1-5; no firm D call. The germline V gene encodes CDR1 SGHKS and CDR2 YYEKEE (reference sequence). The CDR3 consists of 14 residues. V lost 3 bases, J lost 3 bases, and 10 bases lay in between. This chain's CDR3 is CASSYAGDNQPQHF. In DNA, the CDR3 is TGTGCCAGCAGCTATGCGGGTGACAATCAGCCCCAGCATTTT.

The chain has TRBV7-9 and TRBJ2-3, with 12 positions matching TRBD2. V dropped 2 bases and J dropped 5; count of bases not matched to a gene: 8. The CDR3 spans 17 residues. Looked up from germline, CDR1 is SEHNR and CDR2 is FQNEAQ (reference sequence). In DNA form, the CDR3 reads TGTGCCAGCAGCTTACCCTCTAGCGGGAGGGCCGGAGATACGCAGTATTTT. Residues: CASSLPSSGRAGDTQYF.

J is TRBJ2-4 and V is TRBV28; 12 bases are a match to TRBD2. Losses at the gene ends were 7 bases for V and 1 base for J; bases not matched to a gene: 8. CDR1 MDHEN and CDR2 SYDVKM come from the germline V gene. The CDR3 spans 17 residues. CDR3 amino acids: CASTLAGGFVAKNIQYF. As DNA, the CDR3 is TGTGCCAGCACGCTAGCGGGAGGGTTTGTGGCCAAAAACATTCAGTACTTC.

The genes are TRBV6-6 and TRBJ2-1; TRBD2 is a possible D gene (6 bases). This CDR3 is 12 amino acids long. CDR1 is MNHNY and CDR2 is SVGAGI in the germline V gene (reference sequence). Trimming removed 7 bases at V and 9 bases at J, with 13 bases between. The CDR3 DNA follows: TGTGCCAGCAAGGAAGAGGGAGGTGAGCAGTTCTTC. Its translation: CASKEEGGEQFF.